These 9 T cell receptor beta chains came from one sample sequenced in a study of cytomegalovirus exposure and HLA in healthy donors. In the PCR, 60 Vbeta and 13 Jbeta primers were used. The assay was immunoSEQ multiplex PCR, and TCRdb's table has in-frame clones only and misses some. The sample has 150,000 to 200,000 clones; over 60% are singletons. The sequenced sample was PBMCs. Source of these receptors: a woman between 50 and 59 years old in good health and CMV-seronegative.

The chain joins TRBV18 to TRBJ1-2; 8 bases are shared with TRBD1. Losses at the gene ends were 3 bases for V and 1 base for J; bases not matched to a gene: 10. Germline lookup yields CDR1 KGHSH and CDR2 LQKENI. The CDR3 covers 17 residues. CDR3 loop: CASSPGQGTSLNYGYTF. The CDR3 DNA follows: TGTGCCAGCTCACCCGGACAGGGTACCAGCCTTAACTATGGCTACACCTTC.

This clone has only one observation. The CDR3 region has the DNA TGTGCCAGCAGCCCCGGACAGGGACGGAACGAGCAGTACTTC. Its protein is CASSPGQGRNEQYF. The V call is TRBV6-5, the J call TRBJ2-7, with 8 bases identical to TRBD1. CDR1 and CDR2 from the germline V gene are MNHEY and SVGAGI. There are 14 residues in the CDR3. The V gene end was trimmed by 6 bases and the J gene end by 5 bases; junction bases not matched to a gene: 9.

This clone has a single count. The rearrangement links TRBV28 to TRBJ2-6; D unresolved. The CDR3 has 13 residues. Trimming removed 4 bases from V and 3 bases from J, with 4 bases in between. Germline V gene sequence: CDR1 MDHEN, CDR2 SYDVKM. The CDR3 DNA reads as TGTGCCAGCAGTTATCGTGGGGCCAACGTCCTGACTTTC. The encoded protein is CASSYRGANVLTF.

This chain connects TRBV6-6 to TRBJ1-1, with TRBD1 as a possible D gene (5 bases). CDR3 size: 13 residues. CDR1 and CDR2 (germline): MNHNY, SVGAGI (reference sequence). Trimming took off 5 bases at V and 1 base at J, with 8 bases between the two ends. The CDR3 DNA follows: TGTGCCAGCAGTGTTGGGGCGAACACTGAAGCTTTCTTT. Translation gives CASSVGANTEAFF.

The rearrangement links TRBV5-6 to TRBJ1-2; tentative D call: TRBD1 (5 bases). The CDR3 runs 14 residues. The V end lost 4 bases, the J end lost 4 bases, and 14 bases lay between the germline ends. Looked up from germline, CDR1 is SGHDT and CDR2 is YYEEEE. The chain's CDR3 is CASSPQGRAYGYTF. Here the CDR3 DNA reads TGTGCCAGCAGCCCCCAGGGCAGGGCCTATGGCTACACCTTC.

Turning to this clone: The sample holds other DNA sequences that translate to the same CDR3. The rearrangement joins TRBV7-8 to TRBJ1-5; D may be TRBD1 (6 bases). Trimming removed 5 bases from V and 4 bases from J, with 24 bases in between. The germline gives CDR1 SGHVS, CDR2 FQNEAQ. The CDR3 sequence is 18 residues long. The chain's CDR3 is CASSRGGAQRRGNQPQHF. As DNA, the CDR3 is TGTGCCAGCAGCCGGGGTGGCGCCCAGAGAAGGGGGAATCAGCCCCAGCATTTT.

The chain has TRBV2 and TRBJ2-1, with D unclear. The ends were cut back, 3 bases at V and 0 bases at J, with 9 bases in the middle. The V gene's germline CDR1 is SNHLY and CDR2 FYNNEI. CDR3 length: 15 amino acids. This chain's CDR3 is CASSDGRSSYNEQFF. In nucleotides, the CDR3 is TGTGCCAGCAGTGACGGTAGGAGCTCCTACAATGAGCAGTTCTTC.

In DNA form, the CDR3 reads TGTGCCAGCAGCCTCGGGACAGGGGGTCCCTATGGCTACACCTTC. It yields the protein CASSLGTGGPYGYTF. This chain links TRBV7-8 with TRBJ1-2; TRBD1 agrees at 11 bases. The CDR3 is 15 amino acids. V was clipped by 5 bases and J by 4 bases; unmatched bases: 6. Germline V gene data show CDR1 as SGHVS and CDR2 as FQNEAQ. Full variable domain (missing parts from reference TRBV7-8 and TRBJ1-2): GAGVSQSPRYKVAKRGQDVALRCDPISGHVSLFWYQQALGQGPEFLTYFQNEAQLDKSGLPSDRFFAERPEGSVSTLKIQRTQQEDSAVYLCASSLGTGGPYGYTFGSGTRLTVV.

This clone was seen a single time. The chain combines TRBV19 with TRBJ2-1, with a weak D call TRBD2 (6 bases). This CDR3 is 17 amino acids long. Germline CDR1 and CDR2: LNHDA and SQIVND (reference sequence). V was shortened by 4 bases and J by 5 bases, with 21 bases between the two germline ends. The CDR3 region has the DNA TGTGCCAGTAGTACCCTACCTTTCAGCGGGCAGAACAATGAGCAGTTCTTC. This translates into CASSTLPFSGQNNEQFF.